This entry lists 6 T cell receptor beta chains sequenced from one sample in a study of cytomegalovirus exposure and HLA in healthy donors. TCRdb's copy holds only in-frame clones and misses some; the assay was immunoSEQ multiplex PCR. The sample carries hundreds of thousands of clones, 75% to 90% recorded once. Sequencing input: PBMCs. Source of these receptors: a woman between 18 and 29 years old in good health and CMV-seronegative.

The chain uses TRBV4-1 and TRBJ2-1; 12 bases line up with TRBD2. Unmatched junction bases numbered 8, after V lost 1 base and J lost 7 bases. Germline V gives CDR1 MGHRA, CDR2 YSYEKL. The CDR3 spans 17 residues. The CDR3 coding sequence is TGCGCCAGCAGCCAAGCCATACTAGCGGGGGGTCGGAATGAGCAGTTCTTC. This codes for CASSQAILAGGRNEQFF.

This chain links TRBV30 with TRBJ1-5; 7 nucleotides align to TRBD1. The CDR3 sequence is 17 residues long. Germline loops: CDR1 GTSNPN, CDR2 SVGIG (reference sequence). The junction had 12 bases not matched to a gene; V was cut back by 1 base and J by 3 bases. This chain's CDR3 is CAWSGPGWDRNNQPQHF. In DNA, the CDR3 is TGTGCCTGGAGTGGTCCTGGTTGGGACAGAAACAATCAGCCCCAGCATTTT.

V and J are TRBV4-1 and TRBJ2-1; maybe TRBD1 (6 bases). The V end was cut by 3 bases, the J end by 3 bases, with 12 bases between. The CDR3 covers 15 residues. Germline V lookup: CDR1 MGHRA, CDR2 YSYEKL. The CDR3 here is CASSQDGTYYNEQFF. CDR3 nucleotides: TGCGCCAGCAGCCAGGACGGGACATACTACAATGAGCAGTTCTTC.

The V and J genes are TRBV7-9 and TRBJ2-4; possibly TRBD2 for D (5 bases). V dropped 4 bases and J dropped 1 base, with 11 bases sitting between them. The CDR3 consists of 15 residues. In germline, CDR1 is SEHNR, CDR2 FQNEAQ (reference sequence). The CDR3 DNA reads as TGTGCCAGCAGCTCCCCGAGGGAGGCCAAAAACATTCAGTACTTC. Protein: CASSSPREAKNIQYF.

The rearrangement joins TRBV6-1 to TRBJ2-5; D remains unclear. The CDR3 contains 13 residues. V dropped 4 bases and J dropped 2 bases, with 8 bases sitting between them. Germline V gives CDR1 MNHNS, CDR2 SASEGT. CDR3 sequence reads: CASSGNRQETQYF. The CDR3 DNA is TGTGCCAGCAGTGGTAACAGACAAGAGACCCAGTACTTC.

The chain employs TRBV28 and TRBJ1-3; a weak D match, TRBD1 (5 bases). Trimming pared 1 base from V and 2 bases from J, leaving 12 bases between. This CDR3 contains 16 residues. Germline loops: CDR1 MDHEN, CDR2 SYDVKM. CDR3 in DNA: TGTGCCAGCAGTTTATTAAGCAGGGTGCCTGGAAACACCATATATTTT. It specifies CASSLLSRVPGNTIYF.